The 8 T cell receptor beta chains presented below share a single source sample, sequenced in a study of blood T cell repertoires in COVID-19. Measured with immunoSEQ multiplex PCR; TCRdb has only the in-frame clones, and not every one. Of about 120,000 clones detected, roughly 80% appear once; the ten largest clones hold less than 9.5%. The specimen sequenced was peripheral blood. Source of these receptors: a woman aged 40-49 years with acute or convalescent COVID-19.

The rearrangement joins TRBV7-9 to TRBJ1-1; 7 nucleotides agree with TRBD1. Unmatched junction bases numbered 10, after V lost 8 bases and J lost 4 bases. The CDR3 length is 14 residues. In germline, CDR1 is SEHNR, CDR2 FQNEAQ (reference sequence). The CDR3 loop is CASGRQGGGTEAFF. In nucleotides, the CDR3 is TGTGCCAGCGGCAGGCAGGGGGGAGGCACTGAAGCTTTCTTT.

About this clone itself: Other DNA sequences in the same sample also yield this CDR3. The chain couples TRBV15 to TRBJ1-5; D is perhaps TRBD1 (5 bases). Germline lookup yields CDR1 LNHNV and CDR2 YYDKDF (reference sequence). The CDR3 extends over 15 amino acids. V lost 1 base to trimming and J lost 4 bases, with 11 bases between them. As DNA, the CDR3 is TGTGCCACCAGCAGAGTCGGGGGTCCAAATCAGCCCCAGCATTTT. Translation: CATSRVGGPNQPQHF.

The chain employs TRBV5-1 and TRBJ2-3; 8 positions agree with TRBD2. Looked up from germline, CDR1 is SGHRS and CDR2 is YFSETQ. This CDR3 has 16 residues. Trimming removed 8 bases from V and 2 bases from J; junction bases left unmatched: 13. DNA for the CDR3: TGCGCCAGACATACCCCACTAGCGGAGAACACAGATACGCAGTATTTT. It is translated as CARHTPLAENTDTQYF.

This chain links TRBV11-1 with TRBJ2-7; no reliable D call. Trimming shortened V by 2 bases and J by 0 bases, and 11 bases separated the two germline ends. The CDR3 spans 15 residues. Germline V lookup: CDR1 SGHAT, CDR2 FQDESV (reference sequence). The CDR3 sequence: CASSLSPAGSYEQYF. The CDR3 DNA sequence: TGTGCCAGCAGCTTAAGCCCGGCAGGCTCCTACGAGCAGTACTTC. The variable domain in full, with the rest retrieved from reference TRBV11-1 and TRBJ2-7, is EAEVAQSPRYKITEKSQAVAFWCDPISGHATLYWYRQILGQGPELLVQFQDESVVDDSQLPKDRFSAERLKGVDSTLKIQPAELGDSAMYLCASSLSPAGSYEQYFGPGTRLTVT.

The gene calls are TRBV11-2 and TRBJ2-7; 7 nucleotides match TRBD2. J gave up 6 bases and V 5 bases, and 7 bases lay outside the gene matches. This CDR3 comprises 13 residues. In germline, CDR1 is SGHAT, CDR2 FQNNGV. The CDR3 is CASSPFRGVEQYF. Here the CDR3 DNA reads TGTGCCAGCAGCCCCTTTCGGGGGGTCGAGCAGTACTTC. Looking up the rest from reference TRBV11-2 and TRBJ2-7 gives the full variable domain: EAGVAQSPRYKIIEKRQSVAFWCNPISGHATLYWYQQILGQGPKLLIQFQNNGVVDDSQLPKDRFSAERLKGVDSTLKIQPAKLEDSAVYLCASSPFRGVEQYFGPGTRLTVT.

The rearrangement joins TRBV19 to TRBJ1-1, with 11 positions matching TRBD1. This CDR3 has 17 residues. CDR1 is LNHDA, CDR2 SQIVND, per germline (reference sequence). V lost 5 bases and J lost 1; bases outside the gene matches: 9. Written as DNA, the CDR3 is TGTGCCAGTAGTCTAACCCCGGGACAGGGGGGGAACACTGAAGCTTTCTTT. It yields the protein CASSLTPGQGGNTEAFF. The variable domain in full, completed from reference TRBV19 and TRBJ1-1, reads DGGITQSPKYLFRKEGQNVTLSCEQNLNHDAMYWYRQDPGQGLRLIYYSQIVNDFQKGDIAEGYSVSREKKESFPLTVTSAQKNPTAFYLCASSLTPGQGGNTEAFFGQGTRLTVV.

Here the CDR3 DNA reads TGTGCCAGCAGCCTGGGGACAGGGTCAGCTAGAAGTGGCTACACCTTC. Amino acid sequence: CASSLGTGSARSGYTF. The rearrangement uses TRBV5-6 and TRBJ1-2; 9 nucleotides match TRBD1. V lost 4 bases, J lost 7 bases, and 14 bases stayed unmatched. CDR1 and CDR2 from the germline V gene are SGHDT and YYEEEE. This CDR3 contains 16 residues. Supplemented by reference TRBV5-6 and TRBJ1-2, the full variable domain reads DAGVTQSPTHLIKTRGQQVTLRCSPKSGHDTVSWYQQALGQGPQFIFQYYEEEERQRGNFPDRFSGHQFPNYSSELNVNALLLGDSALYLCASSLGTGSARSGYTFGSGTRLTVV.

The gene calls are TRBV15 and TRBJ2-3; no reliable D call. CDR3 length: 15 amino acids. The V gene's germline CDR1 is LNHNV and CDR2 YYDKDF (reference sequence). The V end lost 5 bases, the J end lost 6 bases, and 18 bases lay between the germline ends. The CDR3 protein is CATSVSLNPRDTQYF. The CDR3, as DNA: TGTGCCACCAGCGTCTCCCTTAATCCGAGGGATACGCAGTATTTT.